Described below is a single TCR beta chain sequence and its context. Its antigen is still unknown. No per-base quality is available; no much larger clone lies one base away. The method was the immunoSEQ multiplex PCR assay. For most patients, genomic DNA was subjected to high-throughput TCR-beta CDR3 sequencing by Adaptive Biotechnologies. The authors processed their data as follows. Adaptive's ImmunoSEQ software supplied the TCR sequencing data for 15 to 20 patients, while MiXCR and VDJtools were used to process three other patients. CDR3 nucleotide sequences shared by donor and recipient were removed because the origin of these sequences could not be assigned. Alloreactive clones required at least 2-fold expansion over unstimulated cells and minimum CFSE-low frequency of 0.002% (template counts) or 0.001% (read counts). Clones detected in sequenced pre-transplant spleen, lymph node, or MLR CFSE-low populations of the donor or recipient were defined as mappable. The cumulative frequency of alloreactive clones was calculated as a percentage of all sequences, weighted by copy number. TCRdb stores this immuneACCESS table with in-frame sequences only. Part of the clones is absent; in the studies checked, under half of the shortfall reflects unresolved V genes, and no reason is known for the rest. V and J calls and clone size come straight from that table; D and trimming were deduced from the DNA. The sample includes about 40,000 clones, with 75% to 95% observed a single time. Of the sample, 2.3% is held by the ten largest clones.

The data derive from a study of graft-versus-host responses after intestinal transplantation (dated by TCRdb to about 2021). With respect to the entire study: Multivisceral, liver-intestinal, or isolated intestinal transplants were received by the recipients. To identify alloreactive clones, pre-transplant mixed lymphocyte reaction products were sequenced and then compared with unstimulated pre-transplant donor and recipient T cells. Rather than being sequenced by the commercial service, samples from three later patients were sequenced in-house on an Illumina MiSeq and processed with MiXCR. After intestinal transplantation, graft-versus-host and host-versus-graft alloreactive T cell clones in the graft, circulation and bone marrow were tracked using bulk TCR-beta CDR3 sequencing. The cohort enrolled about two dozen intestinal transplant recipients, one of whom was a retransplant, and a few patients without pretransplant specimens were excluded. Every recipient was given anti-thymocyte globulin induction, then maintenance tacrolimus and steroids for approximately 3 years. A peak of at least 4% donor T cells among recipient peripheral blood mononuclear cells was the definition used for donor T cell macrochimerism. Results and caveats for the whole study, not just this receptor: The conclusions were limited by the relatively low number and heterogeneity of the intestinal transplant patients. Early after transplant, peak levels of circulating GvH clones were associated with declines in HvG clones. High GvH to HvG T cell clonal ratios were observed in the allografts of patients with donor T cell macrochimerism. GvH clones were found in recipient bone marrow, and some of the GvH clones appeared earlier in ileal mucosa or blood, which is consistent with an intestinal mucosal origin.

Blood samples were collected up to 4 times in the first month after transplant and then at least monthly when available. CDR1 and CDR2 were assigned from the germline V gene as SGHVS and FQNEAQ. Trimmed from V: 0 bases; trimmed from J: 3 bases; junction bases lacking a gene match: 0. Inclusive of the bounding cysteine and phenylalanine, the CDR3 is 14 residues long. The entry retains the CDR3 DNA only, 42 bases that are in frame from base 1. The clonotype was recovered from a human patient who received an intestinal transplant, so some T cells may come from the graft donor. This specimen consisted of PBMCs, obtained around 320 days after intestinal transplant. The chain joins TRBV7-8 to TRBJ2-7; 9 bases in the middle match TRBD1. The CDR3 reads CASSLATGGYEQYF. The DNA reads as follows: TGTGCCAGCAGCTTAGCGACAGGGGGCTACGAGCAGTACTTC.